These 14 T cell receptor beta chains were sequenced from one sample in a study of T cell responses to AZD1222 COVID-19 vaccine. The table came from immunoSEQ multiplex PCR; TCRdb's copy has only in-frame clones and leaves some out. The sample lists 100,000 or so clones, roughly nine tenths occurring once. The source material was peripheral blood, sampled on day 0 of AZD1222 vaccination. Receptors were obtained from an adult in good health.

The chain is built from TRBV7-3 and TRBJ2-3; 11 bases line up with TRBD2. CDR3 length equals 19 residues. V was clipped by 4 bases and J by 0 bases; unmatched bases: 12. CDR1 is SGHTA and CDR2 is FQGTGA in the germline V gene. This CDR3 is CASSSRALAGGSSTDTQYF. For the CDR3, the DNA is TGTGCCAGCAGCTCCCGGGCCCTAGCGGGGGGCTCTAGCACAGATACGCAGTATTTT.

V gene TRBV7-6 combines with J gene TRBJ2-1; D is unresolved. Trimming left V 1 base short and J 6 bases short, with 10 bases between. Germline V gives CDR1 SGHVS, CDR2 FNYEAQ. The CDR3 runs 14 residues. The CDR3 is CASSLGDGFNEQFF. The CDR3 DNA is TGTGCCAGCAGCTTAGGAGACGGATTCAATGAGCAGTTCTTC.

This clone was counted a single time. The chain recombines TRBV27 with TRBJ1-2; TRBD1 agrees at 9 bases. Germline V CDR1 and CDR2: MNHEY, SMNVEV (reference sequence). J was trimmed by 3 bases and V by 6 bases; bases with no gene match: 8. CDR3 length: 15 amino acids. The CDR3: CASRGLTGGHYGYTF. Here the CDR3 DNA reads TGTGCCAGCAGGGGATTGACAGGGGGGCACTATGGCTACACCTTC.

This chain connects TRBV24-1 to TRBJ2-2; D may be TRBD2 (5 bases). V dropped 6 bases and J dropped 7 bases, with 14 bases sitting between them. The germline V gene has CDR1 KGHDR and CDR2 SFDVKD. The CDR3 totals 14 residues. DNA of the CDR3: TGTGCCACCAGTAGGAACACGAGGGACGGGGAGCTGTTTTTT. It is translated as CATSRNTRDGELFF.

The J gene is TRBJ1-2, the V gene TRBV20-1; TRBD1 agrees at 8 bases. Germline loops: CDR1 DFQATT, CDR2 SNEGSKA (reference sequence). The CDR3 spans 15 residues. V lost 3 bases, J lost 4 bases, and 10 bases stayed unmatched. The CDR3 DNA reads TGCAGTGCTAGTTCCACGTTACAGGGGGTCTATGGCTACACCTTC. Translating gives CSASSTLQGVYGYTF.

The chain recombines TRBV23-1 with TRBJ2-7; possible D gene TRBD2, 6 bases. TRBV23-1 is annotated as an ORF whose role is uncertain. V was trimmed by 4 bases and J by 3 bases, leaving 19 bases between them. CDR3 length: 16 residues. Here the CDR3 DNA reads TGCGCCAGCAGTCCCTTAGTGGGGACTCCGGTCTACGAGCAGTACTTC. Its protein product is CASSPLVGTPVYEQYF.

This clone appeared once. This chain uses TRBV25-1 with TRBJ1-2; TRBD1 aligns across 10 bases. The ends lost 0 bases at V and 10 bases at J; junction bases unmatched: 11. CDR1 is MGHDK, CDR2 SYGVNS, per germline. The CDR3 has 16 amino acids. The CDR3 loop is CASSEYSAPGQGLYTF. CDR3 coding DNA: TGTGCCAGCAGTGAATATAGTGCCCCGGGACAGGGGCTCTACACCTTC.

The V gene is TRBV28, the J gene TRBJ2-7; TRBD1 matches 10 bases. This CDR3 comprises 15 residues. The V gene end was trimmed by 4 bases and the J gene end by 7 bases; junction bases not matched to a gene: 10. Per the germline V gene, CDR1 is MDHEN and CDR2 is SYDVKM. DNA for the CDR3: TGTGCCAGCAGTTCGTCCTGGGACAGGGGAGGTGAGCAGTACTTC. It encodes CASSSSWDRGGEQYF.

CDR3: CATSDSGPTWHSGANVLTF. CDR3 nucleotide sequence: TGTGCCACCAGTGATTCGGGGCCGACATGGCACTCTGGGGCCAACGTCCTGACTTTC. This chain uses TRBV24-1 with TRBJ2-6, with D perhaps given as TRBD1 or TRBD2 (5 bases each). V shed 2 bases and J shed 0 bases, with 16 bases lying between them. Germline-derived CDR1 and CDR2 are KGHDR and SFDVKD. This CDR3 is built from 19 residues.

The CDR3 is CAISEFVGPEAFF. CDR3 coding DNA: TGTGCCATCAGTGAGTTTGTAGGTCCTGAAGCTTTCTTT. The rearrangement uses TRBV10-3 and TRBJ1-1; D uncertain. This CDR3 has 13 amino acids. Trimming shortened V by 1 base and J by 6 bases, and 9 bases separated the two germline ends. The germline gives CDR1 ENHRY, CDR2 SYGVKD.

The J gene is TRBJ1-5, the V gene TRBV29-1; D is unresolved. Germline lookup yields CDR1 SQVTM and CDR2 ANQGSEA. The ends were cut back, 4 bases at V and 0 bases at J, with 7 bases in the middle. CDR3 size: 13 residues. CDR3 in amino acids: CSVGSDSNQPQHF. DNA for the CDR3: TGCAGCGTTGGGTCAGATAGCAATCAGCCCCAGCATTTT.

This sequence joins TRBV4-3 and TRBJ2-1; TRBD2 is a possible D gene (6 bases). Per the germline V gene, CDR1 is LGHNA and CDR2 is YSLEER. The CDR3 is made up of 18 amino acids. The V gene lost 0 bases and the J gene lost 0 bases, with 15 bases spanning the gap. CDR3 sequence: CASSQDWSGSSSYNEQFF. The CDR3 nucleotides are TGCGCCAGCAGCCAAGATTGGAGCGGGTCGAGCTCCTACAATGAGCAGTTCTTC.

The chain carries TRBV12-5 and TRBJ1-1; D remains unclear. With 2 bases removed from V and 2 bases from J, the gap between germline ends came to 3 bases. Germline values: CDR1 LGHNT, CDR2 FRNRAP. CDR3 size: 12 residues. The CDR3 sequence: CASGLSNTEAFF. Written as DNA, the CDR3 is TGTGCTAGTGGTTTGTCAAACACTGAAGCTTTCTTT.

This clone appeared once. The chain combines TRBV2 with TRBJ1-6; D gene unclear. There are 13 residues in the CDR3. V was pared by 3 bases and J by 10 bases, with 10 bases between. From germline, CDR1 is SNHLY and CDR2 FYNNEI. This chain's CDR3 is CASSEGLRSPLHF. The CDR3 DNA sequence: TGTGCCAGCAGTGAGGGCTTAAGGTCACCCCTCCACTTT.